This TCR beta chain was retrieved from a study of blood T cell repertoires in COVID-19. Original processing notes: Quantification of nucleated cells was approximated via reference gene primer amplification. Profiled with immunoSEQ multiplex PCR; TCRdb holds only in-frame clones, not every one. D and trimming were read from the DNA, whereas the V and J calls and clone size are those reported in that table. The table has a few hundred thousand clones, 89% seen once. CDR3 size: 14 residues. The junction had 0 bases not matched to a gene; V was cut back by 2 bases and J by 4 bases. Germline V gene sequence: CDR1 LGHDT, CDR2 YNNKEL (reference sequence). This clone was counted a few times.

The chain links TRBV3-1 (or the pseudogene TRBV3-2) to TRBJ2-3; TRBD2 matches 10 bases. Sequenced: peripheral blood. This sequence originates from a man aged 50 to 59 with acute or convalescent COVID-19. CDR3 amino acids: CASSQTSGADTQYF. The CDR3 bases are TGTGCCAGCAGCCAAACTAGCGGGGCAGATACGCAGTATTTT.